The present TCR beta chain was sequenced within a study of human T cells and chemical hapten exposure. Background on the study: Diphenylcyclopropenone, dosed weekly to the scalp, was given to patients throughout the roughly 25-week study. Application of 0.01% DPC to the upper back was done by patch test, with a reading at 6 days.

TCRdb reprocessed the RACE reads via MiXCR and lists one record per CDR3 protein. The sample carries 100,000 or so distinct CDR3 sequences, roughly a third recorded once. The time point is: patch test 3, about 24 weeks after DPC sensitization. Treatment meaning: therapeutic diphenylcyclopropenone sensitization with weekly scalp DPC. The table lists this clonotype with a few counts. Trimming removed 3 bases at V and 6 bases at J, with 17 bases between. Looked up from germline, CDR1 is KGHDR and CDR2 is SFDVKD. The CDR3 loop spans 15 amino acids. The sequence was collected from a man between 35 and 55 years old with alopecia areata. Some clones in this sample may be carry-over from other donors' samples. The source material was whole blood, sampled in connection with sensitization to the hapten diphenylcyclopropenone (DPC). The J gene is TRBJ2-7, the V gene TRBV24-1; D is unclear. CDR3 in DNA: TGTGCCACCAGTGATCCGGCCTCTCTGTTCCTCGAGCAGTACGTC. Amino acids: CATSDPASLFLEQYV.